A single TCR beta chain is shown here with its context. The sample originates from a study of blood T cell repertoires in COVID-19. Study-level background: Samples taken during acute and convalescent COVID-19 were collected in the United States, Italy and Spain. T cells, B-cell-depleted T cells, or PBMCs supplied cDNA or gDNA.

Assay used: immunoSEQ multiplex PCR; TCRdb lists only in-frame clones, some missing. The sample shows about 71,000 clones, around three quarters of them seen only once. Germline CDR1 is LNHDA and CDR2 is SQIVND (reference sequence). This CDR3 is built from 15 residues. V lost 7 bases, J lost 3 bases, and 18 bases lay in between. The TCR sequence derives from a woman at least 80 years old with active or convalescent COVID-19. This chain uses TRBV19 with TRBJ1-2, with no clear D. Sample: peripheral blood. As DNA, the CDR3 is TGTGCCAGTACCCTAAGTCTAACGATATACTATGGCTACACCTTC. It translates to CASTLSLTIYYGYTF.